The T cell receptor beta chain described here comes from a study of blood T cells in healthy people across ages. A J-beta primer mix and a sample-barcoded 5' primer were used in a second PCR of roughly 6 to 12 cycles. TCRdb re-called the 5' RACE reads with MiXCR, one entry per CDR3 protein. The data show roughly 1,500,000 distinct CDR3 sequences, around two fifths seen once. Researchers report isolating at least 6.5 million PBMCs per sample. The CDR3 totals 14 residues. V shed 5 bases and J 7 bases; nucleotides not matched to a gene: 6. The TCR sequence derives from a young woman in good health. Material for sequencing was blood. The chain has TRBV12-3 or TRBV12-4 and TRBJ1-2; TRBD1 aligns across 11 bases. CDR3: CASSVRGTGGGYTF. CDR3 DNA: TGTGCCAGCAGTGTAAGGGGGACAGGGGGTGGCTACACCTTC.